This T cell receptor (beta chain) was sequenced for a study of OX40 agonist ivuxolimab in advanced cancers. Study background: Administration of intravenous ivuxolimab to patients occurred every 2 weeks at 0.01 to 10 mg/kg. Males comprised around 78% of the group, whose mean age was about 60 years (range roughly 20 to 90).

Sequenced by immunoSEQ multiplex PCR; TCRdb stores in-frame clones only, minus some. The table lists about 120,000 clones, over 85% of them singletons. The CDR3 has 13 residues. Germline values: CDR1 SEHNR, CDR2 FQNEAQ (reference sequence). V lost 6 bases and J 0 bases, leaving 8 bases between the germline ends. This sequence was found in an adult with an advanced solid tumor such as melanoma, head and neck, liver or kidney cancer. The sequences come from CD4+ or CD8+ T cells sorted from blood, collected in a trial of the OX40 agonist ivuxolimab. The V gene is TRBV7-9, the J gene TRBJ1-1; no reliable D call. CDR3 bases: TGTGCCAGCAGTTCAGCCGTGAACACTGAAGCTTTCTTT. Translation: CASSSAVNTEAFF.